The 9 T cell receptor beta chains given below trace back to one sample, sequenced in a study of Ad26.COV2.S vaccination and SARS-CoV-2 variants. Sequencing used immunoSEQ multiplex PCR; TCRdb keeps in-frame clones, though not all of them. This repertoire shows some 640,000 clones, around 90% found once; its top ten account for about 1.5%. The sample's treatment: some 20 received Ad26.COV2.S at low or high dose, single or two shots; roughly 5 received placebo; per-sample allocation not given. Sampling was done on day 63 after the first vaccine or placebo injection. The source was peripheral blood, collected in a trial of Ad26.COV2.S vaccine versus placebo. Receptors were obtained from a person between 18 and 65 years old who received the Ad26.COV2.S COVID-19 vaccine or a placebo.

The rearrangement joins TRBV9 to TRBJ2-1; D not resolved. The germline gives CDR1 SGDLS, CDR2 YYNGEE. This CDR3 region has 15 residues. Between the trimmed V and J ends, which lost 2 bases and 0 bases, there was a span of 9 bases. DNA of the CDR3: TGTGCCAGCAGCGTCGGATCGGTCTCCTACAATGAGCAGTTCTTC. Translated, it gives CASSVGSVSYNEQFF.

The chain is built from TRBV13 and TRBJ1-2; TRBD1 might be the D (5 bases). The CDR3 totals 17 residues. The germline CDR1 and CDR2 sequences are PRHDT and FYEKMQ (reference sequence). The V gene lost 7 bases and the J gene lost 0 bases, with 21 bases spanning the gap. The CDR3: CASMGPGLKNSNYGYTF. CDR3 coding DNA: TGTGCCAGCATGGGGCCGGGACTCAAGAACTCTAACTATGGCTACACCTTC.

This rearrangement joins TRBV15 to TRBJ2-7; TRBD1 might be the D (6 bases). V lost 5 bases to trimming and J lost 4 bases, with 15 bases between them. The CDR3 runs to 14 residues. CDR1 LNHNV and CDR2 YYDKDF come from the germline V gene (reference sequence). The CDR3 loop is CATSFGTTVYEQYF. CDR3 sequence (DNA): TGTGCCACCAGCTTCGGGACAACTGTATACGAGCAGTACTTC.

J is TRBJ1-1 and V is TRBV6-2 or TRBV6-3; D uncertain. Trimming cost V 6 bases and J 11 bases, with 13 bases left between them. Germline V gene data show CDR1 as MNHEY and CDR2 as SVGEGT. CDR3 length: 11 residues. The CDR3 here is CASSRSRWAFF. CDR3 DNA sequence: TGTGCCAGCAGCCGATCCAGGTGGGCTTTCTTT.

The chain carries TRBV7-9 and TRBJ2-4, with D perhaps given as TRBD1 or TRBD2 (5 bases each). CDR1 is SEHNR and CDR2 is FQNEAQ in the germline V gene (reference sequence). V dropped 1 base and J dropped 1 base, with 11 bases sitting between them. The CDR3 contains 16 residues. This chain's CDR3 is CASSLVRGLAKNIQYF. The CDR3 DNA reads as TGTGCCAGCAGCTTAGTGAGGGGCTTGGCCAAAAACATTCAGTACTTC.

The chain recombines TRBV3-1 (or the pseudogene TRBV3-2) with TRBJ2-7; D gene ambiguous. V dropped 8 bases and J dropped 4 bases, with 18 bases sitting between them. CDR3 length: 14 amino acids. CDR1 is LGHDT and CDR2 is YNNKEL in the germline V gene (reference sequence). CDR3 sequence reads: CASGSGFASYEQYF. CDR3 DNA sequence: TGTGCCAGCGGATCTGGATTCGCCTCATACGAGCAGTACTTC.

The V call is TRBV3-1 (or the pseudogene TRBV3-2), the J call TRBJ2-7, with 10 nucleotides matching TRBD2. The CDR3 totals 16 residues. Germline loops: CDR1 LGHDT, CDR2 YNNKEL (reference sequence). The junction had 3 bases not matched to a gene; V was cut back by 0 bases and J by 1 base. CDR3 nucleotides: TGTGCCAGCAGCCAAGAAGGACTAGCGGTATCCTACGAGCAGTACTTC. As protein: CASSQEGLAVSYEQYF.

The V and J genes are TRBV6-5 and TRBJ2-1, with TRBD2 matching 8 bases. The CDR3 totals 16 residues. With V trimmed by 0 bases and J by 0 bases, 1 base remained unmatched. The germline CDR1 and CDR2 sequences are MNHEY and SVGAGI. The CDR3 DNA follows: TGTGCCAGCAGTTACTCGGCGGGAGGCTCCTACAATGAGCAGTTCTTC. Residues: CASSYSAGGSYNEQFF.

The chain recombines TRBV11-1 with TRBJ2-7, with TRBD1 matching 8 bases. CDR3 size: 13 residues. In germline, CDR1 is SGHAT, CDR2 FQDESV (reference sequence). The trim removed 7 bases at V and 3 bases at J, leaving 5 bases unmatched. CDR3 sequence: CASTETGGYEQYF. The CDR3 bases are TGTGCCAGCACAGAAACAGGGGGCTACGAGCAGTACTTC.